A single sample is the source of the 21 T cell receptor beta chains below, sequenced in a study of Tregs in tolerant kidney transplant recipients. The assay was immunoSEQ multiplex PCR, and TCRdb's table has in-frame clones only and misses some. The sample lists more than 60,000 clones; approximately 83% were seen once. The sample was Tregs from blood, taken before the transplant. The origin of the receptors is a human donor who received a combined kidney and bone marrow transplant.

This rearrangement joins TRBV4-3 to TRBJ1-2; D is possibly TRBD1 (5 bases). The CDR3 totals 13 residues. V gave up 4 bases and J gave up 6 bases, with 12 bases separating them. Germline V lookup: CDR1 LGHNA, CDR2 YSLEER. CDR3 sequence (DNA): TGCGCCAGCAGCCTCAGGTCGGGGCATGGCTACACCTTC. Amino acid sequence: CASSLRSGHGYTF.

J is TRBJ2-4 and V is TRBV6-1, with 14 bases that match TRBD2. The CDR3 is 15 amino acids. Trimming removed 5 bases from V and 4 bases from J; junction bases left unmatched: 1. Germline V gives CDR1 MNHNS, CDR2 SASEGT. The CDR3 region is CASSRLAGGKNIQYF. The CDR3 bases are TGTGCCAGCAGTCGACTAGCGGGGGGGAAAAACATTCAGTACTTC.

This clone was counted a few times. This rearrangement joins TRBV6-5 to TRBJ2-1; 7 bases are a match to TRBD2. This CDR3 is built from 12 residues. With 7 bases clipped from V and 12 bases from J, the junction kept 9 bases outside the gene matches. Germline CDR1 and CDR2: MNHEY and SVGAGI. The CDR3 loop is CASTSSTGGQFF. In DNA, the CDR3 is TGTGCCAGCACCAGCTCGACGGGAGGGCAGTTCTTC.

The chain links TRBV6-1 to TRBJ2-5; D is possibly TRBD1 (6 bases). Germline CDR1 reads MNHNS; CDR2 reads SASEGT. This CDR3 comprises 15 residues. V shed 6 bases and J shed 9 bases, with 23 bases lying between them. As DNA, the CDR3 is TGTGCCAGCAGGGCTGACAGGCCCCCGACGTCGGCCCAGTACTTC. This encodes CASRADRPPTSAQYF.

The chain carries TRBV14 and TRBJ2-1, with 7 bases aligning to TRBD2. The CDR3 is 16 residues long. Trimming removed 6 bases from V and 7 bases from J; junction bases left unmatched: 15. CDR1 and CDR2 from the germline V gene are SGHDN and FVKESK. The CDR3 sequence is CASRRGGSPQRNEQFF. Here the CDR3 DNA reads TGTGCCAGCAGGAGAGGCGGGAGCCCCCAACGGAATGAGCAGTTCTTC.

The V gene is TRBV11-2, the J gene TRBJ2-1; no definite D call. The germline V gene has CDR1 SGHAT and CDR2 FQNNGV. The length of the CDR3 is 15 residues. Trimming pared 5 bases from V and 8 bases from J, leaving 19 bases between. DNA for the CDR3: TGTGCCAGCAGCAAAAGTGGGCTAGTGGGCTATGAGCAGTTCTTC. This translates into CASSKSGLVGYEQFF.

The CDR3 loop is CASSYSSRDYGYTF. CDR3 coding DNA: TGTGCCAGCAGTTACTCGTCGAGGGACTATGGCTACACCTTC. V usage is TRBV6-5 and J usage is TRBJ1-2; D is unclear. Trimming pared 0 bases from V and 3 bases from J, leaving 8 bases between. Germline lookup yields CDR1 MNHEY and CDR2 SVGAGI. CDR3 length: 14 residues.

This clone came up once. The chain links TRBV10-3 to TRBJ2-3; 7 nucleotides match TRBD2. With V trimmed by 6 bases and J by 3 bases, 6 bases remained unmatched. In germline, CDR1 is ENHRY, CDR2 SYGVKD. CDR3 length: 14 amino acids. The CDR3 spells CAISAGVGTDTQYF. The DNA of the CDR3 is TGTGCCATCAGCGCGGGAGTAGGGACAGATACGCAGTATTTT.

On this clone: Other DNA sequences of this sample code for an identical CDR3. The chain has TRBV11-2 and TRBJ1-1; D is uncertain. Trimming removed 0 bases at V and 5 bases at J, with 16 bases between. The CDR3 extends over 16 amino acids. Germline CDR1 SGHAT, CDR2 FQNNGV. This CDR3 reads CASSLEFGRRTTEAFF. Here the CDR3 DNA reads TGTGCCAGCAGCTTAGAGTTCGGGCGGAGGACTACTGAAGCTTTCTTT.

This clone showed up just once. This rearrangement joins TRBV9 to TRBJ1-2; 8 nucleotides agree with TRBD1. V gave up 3 bases and J gave up 11 bases; unmatched junction bases: 9. The CDR3 has 13 residues. Germline assignment: CDR1 SGDLS and CDR2 YYNGEE. In DNA, the CDR3 is TGTGCCAGCAGCGCGATGAGGACAGGGCTTTACACCTTC. It specifies CASSAMRTGLYTF.

The sample holds one count of this clone. This rearrangement joins TRBV5-4 to TRBJ1-4; 8 nucleotides align to TRBD1. Germline CDR1 is SGHNT and CDR2 is YYREEE (reference sequence). The CDR3 loop spans 12 amino acids. The ends lost 4 bases at V and 13 bases at J; junction bases unmatched: 6. Here the CDR3 DNA reads TGTGCCAGCAGCGACGGACAGGGTTCACTGTTTTTT. Protein: CASSDGQGSLFF.

V usage is TRBV9 and J usage is TRBJ2-3, with D perhaps TRBD1 or TRBD2 (6 bases each). Per germline, CDR1 SGDLS and CDR2 YYNGEE. Trimming shortened V by 0 bases and J by 0 bases, and 11 bases separated the two germline ends. CDR3 length equals 16 residues. The CDR3 here is CASSVGWGASTDTQYF. The DNA of the CDR3 is TGTGCCAGCAGCGTAGGTTGGGGGGCGAGCACAGATACGCAGTATTTT.

The gene calls are TRBV18 and TRBJ2-7; D is unresolved. V lost 2 bases, J lost 6 bases, and 5 bases lay in between. There are 11 residues in the CDR3. Germline CDR1 is KGHSH and CDR2 is LQKENI. The CDR3 is CASSPGFEQYF. The CDR3, as DNA: TGTGCCAGCTCACCAGGGTTCGAGCAGTACTTC.

The chain is built from TRBV10-2 and TRBJ1-1; D ambiguous. The CDR3 is made up of 12 amino acids. Germline assignment: CDR1 WSHSY and CDR2 SAAADI. Trimming cost V 1 base and J 1 base, with 1 base left between them. This CDR3 is CASSEWNTEAFF. CDR3 bases: TGCGCCAGCAGTGAGTGGAACACTGAAGCTTTCTTT.

V and J are TRBV4-3 and TRBJ1-3; 7 bases map to TRBD1. V gave up 5 bases and J gave up 4 bases; unmatched junction bases: 5. Germline CDR1 and CDR2: LGHNA and YSLEER. This CDR3 contains 14 residues. CDR3 loop: CASSLTGYGNTIYF. The CDR3 DNA reads TGCGCCAGCAGCTTGACAGGGTACGGAAACACCATATATTTT.

This clone has only a few counts. This chain links TRBV7-6 with TRBJ1-1; D unresolved. The V gene's germline CDR1 is SGHVS and CDR2 FNYEAQ. This CDR3 is built from 14 residues. Deletions cut 2 bases from V and 3 bases from J, with 10 bases between. The CDR3 sequence: CASSLMGADTEAFF. The CDR3 DNA is TGTGCCAGCAGCTTAATGGGAGCGGACACTGAAGCTTTCTTT.

CDR3 loop: CASSLVQAGEQYF. CDR3 nucleotide sequence: TGTGCCAGCAGCTTAGTACAGGCCGGCGAGCAGTACTTC. The chain links TRBV7-2 to TRBJ2-5; tentative D call: TRBD1 (5 bases). With the DNA end fitting TRBJ2-7 better, the J assignment may be wrong. CDR3 length: 13 amino acids. Germline assignment: CDR1 SGHTA and CDR2 FQGNSA.

The CDR3 DNA is TGTGCCAGCAGTGAAGGGTCTAGTACTTATACGCAGTATTTT. Translating it yields CASSEGSSTYTQYF. V is TRBV2 and J is TRBJ2-3, with D hard to call. There are 14 residues in the CDR3. Trimming shortened V by 1 base and J by 7 bases, and 12 bases separated the two germline ends. In germline, CDR1 is SNHLY, CDR2 FYNNEI.

This chain joins TRBV7-5 and TRBJ2-2; TRBD1 is the table's D call, not checked against the DNA. TRBV7-5 is deemed a pseudogene. CDR3 size: 16 residues. The CDR3 reads CVRSLAGQGCTGELFF. Written as DNA, the CDR3 is TGTGTCAGAAGCTTAGCGGGACAGGGTTGTACCGGGGAGCTGTTTTTT.

This clone is a singleton in its sample. The chain joins TRBV6-5 to TRBJ1-1, with a possible D match to TRBD1 (6 bases). V lost 2 bases and J 1 base, leaving 11 bases between the germline ends. The CDR3 runs to 15 residues. CDR1 and CDR2 from the germline V gene are MNHEY and SVGAGI. For the CDR3, the DNA is TGTGCCAGCAGTTACGGGGGGGCCGGGAACACTGAAGCTTTCTTT. Protein product: CASSYGGAGNTEAFF.

The chain carries TRBV30 and TRBJ1-5, with D uncertain. Trimming left V 7 bases short and J 9 bases short, with 28 bases between. Germline V CDR1 and CDR2: GTSNPN, SVGIG (reference sequence). This CDR3 region has 16 residues. The CDR3 loop reads CAYATEGGQPFWPQHF. The CDR3 DNA follows: TGTGCCTATGCGACGGAAGGTGGGCAGCCCTTTTGGCCCCAGCATTTT.